Detailed here is one TCR beta chain. The source of the sample is a study of shared clonotypes between healthy human individuals. Study at large: Per donor, CD8 memory used one plate, CD8 naive used two, CD4 memory used three and CD4 naive used three.

The V gene's germline CDR1 is GTSNPN and CDR2 SVGIG (reference sequence). This CDR3 has 13 residues. The ends were cut back, 0 bases at V and 4 bases at J, with 9 bases in the middle. Data came from immunoSEQ multiplex PCR; TCRdb stores just in-frame clones and leaves some out. The sample holds a few million clones, just under 95% seen once. CD45RO-negative, CCR7-selected cells formed the naive CD8 fraction, which excluded terminally differentiated effector memory CD45RA+ cells. This TCR derives from a young man in good health. Some clones in this sample may be carry-over from other donors' samples. The V call is TRBV30, the J call TRBJ2-5, with D maybe TRBD1 (6 bases). Sequenced input: naive CD8+ T cells from PBMCs. CDR3: CAWSVNRVETQYF. For the CDR3, the DNA is TGTGCCTGGAGTGTCAACAGGGTAGAGACCCAGTACTTC. The variable domain in full, with the rest retrieved from reference TRBV30 and TRBJ2-5, is SQTIHQWPATLVQPVGSPLSLECTVEGTSNPNLYWYRQAAGRGLQLLFYSVGIGQISSEVPQNLSASRPQDRQFILSSKKLLLSDSGFYLCAWSVNRVETQYFGPGTRLLVL.